The rows below give T cell receptor beta chains drawn from one sample of a study of human T cells and chemical hapten exposure. MiXCR, applied by TCRdb to the RACE reads, yields one record per CDR3 protein. Here the sample spans 65,000 to 70,000 distinct CDR3 sequences, over 9.5% being singletons. This material consisted of whole blood, taken in connection with sensitization to the hapten diphenylcyclopropenone (DPC). The receptor source for this set is a woman aged 45-59 years with alopecia areata. Some clones in this sample may be carry-over from other donors' samples. Each CDR3 is given with its conserved first and last residue. Each record gives: D gene, J gene, V gene, clone size, CDR3 DNA, CDR3 protein. The D gene is left open where the match is weak. A clone size is listed for some rows: how often the clone was seen (once, few, many), or a class if it is expanded.

TRBD1,TRBJ1-5,TRBV10-3,many,TGTGCCATCAGTGAAGACAGGGGTAGCAATCAGCCCCAGCATTTT,CAISEDRGSNQPQHF
-,TRBJ2-5,TRBV30,few,TGTGCCTGGGGACTCCGTCAAGGGACCCAGTACTTC,CAWGLRQGTQYF
-,TRBJ2-3,TRBV5-1,few,TGCGCCAGCAGCGTGGGACTTTCAAGGGTTGCAGATACGCAGTATTTT,CASSVGLSRVADTQYF
TRBD1,TRBJ1-4,TRBV7-6,few,TGTGCCAGCAGCCCCCGACCCGGGACAGGGGCAACTAATGAAAAACTGTTTTTT,CASSPRPGTGATNEKLFF
-,TRBJ2-3,TRBV24-1,many,TGTGCCACCAGTGATCCGACGACAGATACGCAGTATTTT,CATSDPTTDTQYF
TRBD2,TRBJ2-1,TRBV29-1,-,TGCAGCGTCAGGGGCGGGGGGGCGTACAATGAGCAGTTCTTC,CSVRGGGAYNEQFF
-,TRBJ2-4,TRBV7-6,many,TGTGCCAGCAGCTCCTCGGACCTAAACATTCAGTACTTC,CASSSSDLNIQYF
TRBD1,TRBJ1-1,TRBV28,many,TGTGCCAGCAGTCAACCCGGGACAGGGAACACTGAAGCTTTCTTT,CASSQPGTGNTEAFF
-,TRBJ2-7,TRBV3-1,-,TGTGCCAGCAGCCAAGATCAGTTTTCAAGGGAGCAGTACTTC,CASSQDQFSREQYF
TRBD2,TRBJ2-5,TRBV30,few,TGTGCCTGGAGCTCGACTAGCGGGAGGTCTGCCGAGACCCAGTACTTC,CAWSSTSGRSAETQYF
TRBD2,TRBJ2-7,TRBV6-6,many,TGTGCCTCCAGGACTAGCGGGGGGGTACACGAGCAGTACTTC,CASRTSGGVHEQYF
-,TRBJ2-6,TRBV12-3/TRBV12-4,-,TGTGCCAGCAGTAACCCGCACAGGGATGGGACCAACGTCCTGACTTTC,CASSNPHRDGTNVLTF
TRBD1,TRBJ1-6,TRBV12-3/TRBV12-4,many,TGTGCCAGCAGTTTTCGGACAGGCGGCAATTCACCCCTCCACTTT,CASSFRTGGNSPLHF
TRBD1,TRBJ1-4,TRBV18,many,TGTGCCAGCTCACCCCCGGACAGGGACGGCGAAAAACTGTTTTTT,CASSPPDRDGEKLFF
-,TRBJ2-3,TRBV28,-,TGTGCCAGCCGGGGTTTAGCGGCCACAGATACGCAGTATTTT,CASRGLAATDTQYF
TRBD1,TRBJ1-4,TRBV12-3/TRBV12-4,-,TGTGCCAGCAGTTTTGGAGACAGGGTTAATGAAAAACTGTTTTTT,CASSFGDRVNEKLFF
-,TRBJ1-4,TRBV2,many,TGTGCCAGCAGTGAGCGGACAACTAATGAAAAACTGTTTTTT,CASSERTTNEKLFF